The 21 T cell receptor beta chains below all came from one sample that was sequenced in a study of cytomegalovirus exposure and HLA in healthy donors. The data were produced by immunoSEQ multiplex PCR, yet TCRdb's version contains in-frame clones alone and is incomplete. The table has about 260,000 clones, roughly 91% seen once. Material for sequencing was PBMCs. These receptors came from a woman aged 25 to 39 in good health and CMV-seronegative.

The chain combines TRBV11-3 with TRBJ2-3; D possibly corresponds to TRBD1 (6 bases). V was clipped by 2 bases and J by 2 bases, with 17 bases between them. The CDR3 has 17 residues. Germline lookup yields CDR1 SGHNT and CDR2 YENEEA. The CDR3 nucleotides read TGTGCCAGCAGCTTATCTTCCGGGACAACCTACACAGATACGCAGTATTTT. Protein product: CASSLSSGTTYTDTQYF. Together with reference TRBV11-3 and TRBJ2-3, the CDR3 gives the full variable domain: EAGVVQSPRYKIIEKKQPVAFWCNPISGHNTLYWYLQNLGQGPELLIRYENEEAVDDSQLPKDRFSAERLKGVDSTLKIQPAELGDSAVYLCASSLSSGTTYTDTQYFGPGTRLTVL.

This rearrangement joins TRBV29-1 to TRBJ2-7; D is unresolved. The CDR3 is 12 amino acids. V lost 4 bases and J lost 2, with 9 bases in between. The germline CDR1 and CDR2 sequences are SQVTM and ANQGSEA. The CDR3 protein is CSVGVGPYEQYF. In DNA, the CDR3 is TGCAGCGTTGGGGTAGGTCCCTACGAGCAGTACTTC.

This chain connects TRBV5-6 to TRBJ1-5; D gene uncertain. The CDR3 contains 15 residues. Germline V gene data show CDR1 as SGHDT and CDR2 as YYEEEE. The V gene lost 2 bases and the J gene lost 2 bases, with 11 bases spanning the gap. The CDR3 reads CASSLWGEGNQPQHF. As DNA, the CDR3 is TGTGCCAGCAGCTTATGGGGTGAGGGCAATCAGCCCCAGCATTTT.

The genes are TRBV28 and TRBJ2-1; the D is unclear. V gave up 6 bases and J gave up 4 bases, with 19 bases separating them. This CDR3 is 16 amino acids long. Germline CDR1 MDHEN, CDR2 SYDVKM. The CDR3 spells CASSLPRLQTYNEQFF. The CDR3 bases are TGTGCCAGCAGCTTACCACGACTTCAGACGTACAATGAGCAGTTCTTC.

V is TRBV13 and J is TRBJ2-5; no clear D gene. Per the germline V gene, CDR1 is PRHDT and CDR2 is FYEKMQ (reference sequence). The ends were cut back, 3 bases at V and 5 bases at J, with 16 bases in the middle. The CDR3 is 15 residues long. The CDR3 DNA follows: TGTGCCAGCAGCTTTTCGATCAGTCCCTTGGAGACCCAGTACTTC. It is translated as CASSFSISPLETQYF.

The rearrangement uses TRBV4-3 and TRBJ2-7; the match to TRBD1 covers 8 bases. CDR3 size: 19 residues. The germline V gene has CDR1 LGHNA and CDR2 YSLEER. Unmatched junction bases numbered 19, after V lost 3 bases and J lost 3 bases. The CDR3 sequence is CASSHQTGQASGLVYEQYF. CDR3 in DNA: TGCGCCAGCAGCCACCAAACGGGACAGGCCTCCGGGTTAGTCTACGAGCAGTACTTC.

The chain combines TRBV19 with TRBJ1-2, with D unresolved. The length of the CDR3 is 13 residues. CDR1 and CDR2 (germline): LNHDA, SQIVND (reference sequence). Trimming stripped 5 bases from V and 4 bases from J, with 11 bases between. CDR3 DNA sequence: TGTGCCAGTAGTCCACCGGACGCCTATGGCTACACCTTC. Translation: CASSPPDAYGYTF. The full variable domain, completed using reference TRBV19 and TRBJ1-2, is DGGITQSPKYLFRKEGQNVTLSCEQNLNHDAMYWYRQDPGQGLRLIYYSQIVNDFQKGDIAEGYSVSREKKESFPLTVTSAQKNPTAFYLCASSPPDAYGYTFGSGTRLTVV.

This clone has just one count. V is TRBV7-8 and J is TRBJ1-2; D is possibly TRBD1 (5 bases). The germline CDR1 and CDR2 sequences are SGHVS and FQNEAQ. The V end was cut by 2 bases, the J end by 5 bases, with 12 bases between. The CDR3 totals 14 residues. DNA of the CDR3: TGTGCCAGCAGCTTATTCGGGACGGATTATGGCTACACCTTC. Translating it yields CASSLFGTDYGYTF.

This chain connects TRBV4-1 to TRBJ2-3; possibly TRBD2 for D (5 bases). CDR1 MGHRA and CDR2 YSYEKL come from the germline V gene. V gave up 5 bases and J gave up 3 bases, with 24 bases separating them. The length of the CDR3 is 18 residues. CDR3 sequence reads: CASSFGGGSSRSTDTQYF. The CDR3 DNA reads as TGCGCCAGCAGCTTCGGAGGTGGGTCGAGCCGGTCAACAGATACGCAGTATTTT.

J is TRBJ2-4 and V is TRBV19; D is perhaps TRBD1 (6 bases). V lost 6 bases to trimming and J lost 3 bases, with 12 bases between them. Germline loops: CDR1 LNHDA, CDR2 SQIVND (reference sequence). The CDR3 is made up of 14 amino acids. CDR3 residues: CASRTGQSKNIQYF. CDR3 in DNA: TGTGCCAGTAGAACAGGGCAAAGCAAAAACATTCAGTACTTC. The whole variable domain, remainder taken from reference TRBV19 and TRBJ2-4, is DGGITQSPKYLFRKEGQNVTLSCEQNLNHDAMYWYRQDPGQGLRLIYYSQIVNDFQKGDIAEGYSVSREKKESFPLTVTSAQKNPTAFYLCASRTGQSKNIQYFGAGTRLSVL.

In this sample, this clone turned up a few times. The genes are TRBV7-9 and TRBJ2-5, with 7 nucleotides matching TRBD1. This CDR3 has 16 residues. Germline-derived CDR1 and CDR2 are SEHNR and FQNEAQ (reference sequence). After removal of 2 bases from V and 2 bases from J, the junction contained 8 bases not matched to a gene. The CDR3 DNA sequence: TGTGCCAGCAGCTTACTACAGGGGAGAGGGCAAGAGACCCAGTACTTC. Translation: CASSLLQGRGQETQYF.

This chain connects TRBV5-1 to TRBJ2-5; 9 nucleotides align to TRBD1. The V and J ends lost 3 bases and 4 bases, in that order; junction bases with no gene match: 4. The length of the CDR3 is 14 residues. Germline-derived CDR1 and CDR2 are SGHRS and YFSETQ. The CDR3 region is CASSSTDRGETQYF. CDR3 in DNA: TGCGCCAGCAGCTCAACGGACAGGGGAGAGACCCAGTACTTC.

This chain uses TRBV19 with TRBJ2-2; 7 nucleotides agree with TRBD2. The J segment lost 4 bases and the V segment lost 3 bases, leaving 5 bases of the junction unmatched. Germline V gene sequence: CDR1 LNHDA, CDR2 SQIVND (reference sequence). There are 15 residues in the CDR3. As DNA, the CDR3 is TGTGCCAGTAGTATTCAATCGGGGGGCACCGGGGAGCTGTTTTTT. It is translated as CASSIQSGGTGELFF.

This chain uses TRBV4-2 with TRBJ2-2; D is perhaps TRBD2 (5 bases). Between the trimmed V and J ends, which lost 0 bases and 0 bases, there was a span of 8 bases. The germline gives CDR1 LGHNA, CDR2 YNFKEQ. There are 16 residues in the CDR3. The CDR3 protein is CASSQDPSTNTGELFF. Here the CDR3 DNA reads TGTGCCAGCAGCCAAGATCCTAGCACGAACACCGGGGAGCTGTTTTTT.

This clone turned up a few times. The J gene is TRBJ1-3, the V gene TRBV5-4, with unresolved D. The CDR3 runs 14 residues. Trimming stripped 1 base from V and 1 base from J, with 6 bases between. The germline gives CDR1 SGHNT, CDR2 YYREEE (reference sequence). For the CDR3, the DNA is TGTGCCAGCAGCTTGTGGTTGTCTGGAAACACCATATATTTT. Protein sequence: CASSLWLSGNTIYF.

The chain recombines TRBV5-6 with TRBJ2-5; 8 bases fit TRBD1. This CDR3 spans 16 amino acids. Trimming took 0 bases from V and 2 from J; bases not matched to a gene: 6. The germline V gene encodes CDR1 SGHDT and CDR2 YYEEEE. CDR3 sequence (DNA): TGTGCCAGCAGCTTGGGGTACAGGGGGAAACAAGAGACCCAGTACTTC. Amino acid sequence: CASSLGYRGKQETQYF.

The genes are TRBV6-6 and TRBJ1-2; D unresolved. The CDR3 is 12 amino acids. Trimming left V 0 bases short and J 8 bases short, with 7 bases between. Germline CDR1 reads MNHNY; CDR2 reads SVGAGI (reference sequence). CDR3 sequence reads: CASSYSPPGYTF. The CDR3 DNA follows: TGTGCCAGCAGTTACTCACCGCCGGGCTACACCTTC.

The CDR3 is CASSQDGTGELFF. DNA of the CDR3: TGTGCCAGCAGCCAAGATGGCACCGGGGAGCTGTTTTTT. This rearrangement joins TRBV14 to TRBJ2-2; no clear D. Trimming left V 0 bases short and J 4 bases short, with 3 bases between. There are 13 residues in the CDR3. Germline V lookup: CDR1 SGHDN, CDR2 FVKESK.

This chain joins TRBV5-1 and TRBJ2-2, with D perhaps given as TRBD1 or TRBD2 (6 bases each). Germline CDR1 is SGHRS and CDR2 is YFSETQ. Trimming took off 6 bases at V and 2 bases at J, with 11 bases between the two ends. The CDR3 runs to 14 residues. The CDR3 reads CASTEGGNTGELFF. CDR3 DNA: TGCGCCAGCACTGAGGGGGGAAACACCGGGGAGCTGTTTTTT.

The chain carries TRBV6-1 and TRBJ1-5; D ambiguous. Germline values: CDR1 MNHNS, CDR2 SASEGT. V lost 4 bases and J lost 4, with 14 bases in between. The CDR3 has 15 residues. Written as DNA, the CDR3 is TGTGCCAGCAGTGGAACTAGATGGGGTAATCAGCCCCAGCATTTT. Amino acid sequence: CASSGTRWGNQPQHF.

The CDR3 protein is CASSEFRQETQYF. The CDR3 coding sequence is TGTGCCAGCAGTGAATTCCGGCAAGAGACCCAGTACTTC. The chain carries TRBV25-1 and TRBJ2-5; D remains unclear. V was cut by 1 base and J by 2 bases, with 5 bases left in between. CDR1 and CDR2 from the germline V gene are MGHDK and SYGVNS. CDR3 length: 13 residues.